This TCR beta chain came from a study of shared clonotypes between healthy human individuals. The table came from immunoSEQ multiplex PCR; TCRdb's copy has only in-frame clones and leaves some out. The profile shows over a million clones, around 74% of them singletons. The CDR3 extends over 17 amino acids. Germline assignment: CDR1 KGHSH and CDR2 LQKENI. V was trimmed by 0 bases and J by 0 bases, leaving 12 bases between them. The sample taken for sequencing was memory CD4+ T cells sorted from blood. As for subset: CD45RA-negative fraction. This clonotype was obtained from a man in his late teens or twenties in good health. The chain uses TRBV18 and TRBJ2-1; maybe TRBD1 (6 bases). The CDR3 nucleotides read TGTGCCAGCTCACCACCCTTCGGACAGAGCTCCTACAATGAGCAGTTCTTC. Its translation: CASSPPFGQSSYNEQFF.